This TCR beta chain was retrieved from a study of CD8 T cells in ankylosing spondylitis. Study-wide results and caveats: A motif of eight highly homologous TCR beta variants was seen as apparently characteristic of ankylosing spondylitis blood. Prior literature has documented some motif variants in synovial fluid and blood from reactive arthritis. Disease-linked clones reportedly concentrated significantly in matched ankylosing spondylitis synovial fluid.

The CDR3 is 16 amino acids. From germline, CDR1 is SEHNR and CDR2 FQNEAQ (reference sequence). V shed 5 bases and J shed 5 bases, with 19 bases lying between them. Details on this clonotype: As yet, its antigen is unknown.

Libraries of TCR beta came from quantitative 5'-RACE with molecular barcodes. TCRdb re-analysed the 5' RACE reads in MiXCR, keeping a single row per CDR3 protein. Among roughly 300,000 distinct CDR3 sequences listed, 6.5% to 10% were seen once. The rearrangement links TRBV7-9 to TRBJ2-1; D unclear. This receptor was identified in a male donor with ankylosing spondylitis. Sequenced: blood, either unsorted or a sorted T cell fraction (not recorded which). CDR3 nucleotides: TGTGCCAGCAGCCAGCCGGGCTCGCCGCAAAACAATGAGCAGTTCTTC. Its translation: CASSQPGSPQNNEQFF.